Sequencing of this T cell receptor beta chain was carried out in a study of beta chain features in type 1 diabetes. The V end was cut by 5 bases, the J end by 4 bases, with 13 bases between. Germline CDR1 and CDR2: SGHTA and FQGTGA. CDR3 size: 14 residues. Expressed TCRB transcripts were sequenced, since all the RNA that had been isolated was reverse transcribed. Method: immunoSEQ multiplex PCR; TCRdb's copy keeps in-frame clones and lacks some. The sample has about 340,000 clones, 7.5% to 9% seen once. The table lists this clone with a few counts. This rearrangement joins TRBV7-3 to TRBJ2-3; a possible D gene is TRBD1 (6 bases). Sequenced: central memory CD4+ T cells from blood. The clonotype was recovered from a woman aged 18-29 years in good health. CDR3: CASSEQGFADTQYF. CDR3 DNA sequence: TGTGCCAGCAGCGAACAGGGTTTTGCAGATACGCAGTATTTT.